This TCR beta chain derives from a study of blood T cell repertoires in COVID-19. Background on the study: Italy, Spain and the United States were the sources of the convalescent and acute COVID-19 samples.

The method was immunoSEQ multiplex PCR; TCRdb's version includes in-frame clones alone and lacks a portion of them. The sample has more than 300,000 clones, about nine tenths seen once. The sequencing sample was made of peripheral blood. The receptor comes from a woman in her 70s with COVID-19, enrolled during active disease.

CDR3: CASSPREQGFLNTEAFF. CDR3 DNA sequence: TGTGCCAGCTCACCACGAGAACAGGGATTTTTGAACACTGAAGCTTTCTTT. V usage is TRBV18 and J usage is TRBJ1-1; a possible D gene is TRBD1 (6 bases). The CDR3 contains 17 residues. Germline CDR1 and CDR2: KGHSH and LQKENI. Trimming removed 1 base from V and 0 bases from J, with 15 bases in between.